A single sample gave rise to the 10 T cell receptor beta chains below, sequenced in a study of T cells after posttransplantation cyclophosphamide. The protocol was immunoSEQ multiplex PCR, while the TCRdb copy is restricted to in-frame clones and leaves out a portion. The data contain more than 20,000 clones, 73% of them singletons. The sample consisted of memory CD4+ T cells sorted from PBMCs. The receptors here all came from a woman aged 55-70 years in good health, CMV-negative, and a related stem cell transplant donor.

This clone was detected only a few times. V usage is TRBV5-4 and J usage is TRBJ2-5, with D perhaps TRBD1 (6 bases). The V and J ends lost 3 bases and 1 base respectively, with 16 bases between them. The CDR3 has 16 residues. Germline lookup yields CDR1 SGHNT and CDR2 YYREEE (reference sequence). The CDR3 DNA follows: TGTGCCAGCAGCTCTTTGACAGGTACCCTCCAAGAGACCCAGTACTTC. Protein sequence: CASSSLTGTLQETQYF.

J is TRBJ1-1 and V is TRBV9; perhaps TRBD1 as D (6 bases). The germline V gene encodes CDR1 SGDLS and CDR2 YYNGEE. This CDR3 comprises 16 residues. Trimming removed 3 bases at V and 5 bases at J, with 20 bases between. CDR3 DNA sequence: TGTGCCAGCAGCGCCACCCCCGGGGCAGGGGAAACTGAAGCTTTCTTT. Translating it yields CASSATPGAGETEAFF.

The genes are TRBV5-4 and TRBJ2-2; the match to TRBD1 covers 7 bases. The V gene end was trimmed by 0 bases and the J gene end by 9 bases; junction bases not matched to a gene: 8. The germline gives CDR1 SGHNT, CDR2 YYREEE (reference sequence). This CDR3 region has 15 residues. CDR3 sequence reads: CASSLEGAGRRELFF. CDR3 DNA: TGTGCCAGCAGCTTGGAGGGGGCCGGTAGGAGGGAGCTGTTTTTT.

J is TRBJ2-1 and V is TRBV13; 10 bases are a match to TRBD2. The CDR3 runs to 19 residues. Trimming took 0 bases from V and 4 from J; bases not matched to a gene: 12. CDR1 PRHDT and CDR2 FYEKMQ come from the germline V gene (reference sequence). This CDR3 is CASSLGRVRAGGLYNEQFF. For the CDR3, the DNA is TGTGCCAGCAGCTTAGGCCGGGTTAGAGCGGGGGGGCTTTACAATGAGCAGTTCTTC.

This chain links TRBV6-5 with TRBJ1-5; D is unclear. The CDR3 consists of 12 residues. CDR1 and CDR2 from the germline V gene are MNHEY and SVGAGI. V lost 4 bases, J lost 4 bases, and 5 bases lay in between. CDR3 in amino acids: CASSSRNQPQHF. The CDR3 DNA reads as TGTGCCAGCAGTTCTCGGAATCAGCCCCAGCATTTT.

The V gene is TRBV6-6, the J gene TRBJ1-1; TRBD1 aligns across 10 bases. The V segment lost 0 bases and the J segment 6 bases; nucleotides outside the gene matches: 4. This CDR3 region has 15 residues. Germline CDR1 MNHNY, CDR2 SVGAGI (reference sequence). The CDR3 region has the DNA TGTGCCAGCAGTTACTCCGACAGGGGGCGACCTGAAGCTTTCTTT. Amino acids: CASSYSDRGRPEAFF.

This chain connects TRBV7-9 to TRBJ2-7; D gene unclear. CDR1 and CDR2 (germline): SEHNR, FQNEAQ (reference sequence). The germline V and J ends were trimmed by 5 bases and 6 bases, with 11 bases remaining between them. This CDR3 has 12 amino acids. CDR3 loop: CASSLSYREQYF. CDR3 nucleotides: TGTGCCAGCAGCCTCTCCTATCGCGAGCAGTACTTC. Filled out from reference TRBV7-9 and TRBJ2-7, the complete variable domain reads DTGVSQNPRHKITKRGQNVTFRCDPISEHNRLYWYRQTLGQGPEFLTYFQNEAQLEKSRLLSDRFSAERPKGSFSTLEIQRTEQGDSAMYLCASSLSYREQYFGPGTRLTVT.

The sample holds one count of this clone. The CDR3 DNA reads as TGTGCCAGTAGCGGGGGGCCTCCTAGGACCCAGTACTTC. It yields the protein CASSGGPPRTQYF. This chain joins TRBV19 and TRBJ2-5, with D possibly being TRBD2 (7 bases). Germline V gene sequence: CDR1 LNHDA, CDR2 SQIVND (reference sequence). This CDR3 is 13 amino acids long. Trimming took 6 bases from V and 7 from J, leaving 15 bases between them.

The genes are TRBV7-9 and TRBJ1-1; the match to TRBD1 covers 7 bases. In germline, CDR1 is SEHNR, CDR2 FQNEAQ (reference sequence). V dropped 5 bases and J dropped 1; count of bases not matched to a gene: 4. This CDR3 contains 14 residues. CDR3 region: CASSNAGGNTEAFF. The CDR3 nucleotides are TGTGCCAGCAGCAATGCAGGGGGGAACACTGAAGCTTTCTTT.

V and J are TRBV7-3 and TRBJ2-2; TRBD2 is a possible D gene (7 bases). CDR1 is SGHTA, CDR2 FQGTGA, per germline. Trimming pared 7 bases from V and 4 bases from J, leaving 13 bases between. The CDR3 contains 14 residues. In nucleotides, the CDR3 is TGTGCCAGCAAGAGGGGGGGAGGCACCGGGGAGCTGTTTTTT. The encoded protein is CASKRGGGTGELFF.